This T cell receptor beta chain emerged from a study of CD8+ T cells in alopecia areata. Overall study context: Among treated patients, oral tofacitinib was administered at 5 to 10 mg twice daily.

As regards this clone: The antigen remains undetermined.

RNA extraction and reverse transcription yielded cDNA as sequencing template. TCRdb's table, derived via immunoSEQ multiplex PCR, lists solely in-frame clones and lacks some. The sample gives under 300,000 clones, 67% of which show up once; 0.95% to 1.5% is in the top ten. Specimens obtained from alopecia areata patients comprised lesional scalp punch biopsies and peripheral blood. The CDR3 has 16 amino acids. Losses at the gene ends were 5 bases for V and 0 bases for J; bases not matched to a gene: 6. CDR1 SGDLS and CDR2 YYNGEE come from the germline V gene. Overall study results and limits: Alopecia totalis/universalis scalp especially showed more expanded CD8+ clones than normal scalp. It was less clear whether patients shared TCRs than it was in mice, possibly because of HLA.

Source: CD4+ T cells sorted from blood, taken at week 0. The source is a human donor with alopecia areata. The rearrangement links TRBV9 to TRBJ2-2; 8 nucleotides agree with TRBD2. CDR3 sequence: CASSPSGGTNTGELFF. CDR3 in DNA: TGTGCCAGCAGTCCCTCGGGAGGGACGAACACCGGGGAGCTGTTTTTT. Looking up the rest from reference TRBV9 and TRBJ2-2 gives the full variable domain: DSGVTQTPKHLITATGQRVTLRCSPRSGDLSVYWYQQSLDQGLQFLIQYYNGEERAKGNILERFSAQQFPDLHSELNLSSLELGDSALYFCASSPSGGTNTGELFFGEGSRLTVL.